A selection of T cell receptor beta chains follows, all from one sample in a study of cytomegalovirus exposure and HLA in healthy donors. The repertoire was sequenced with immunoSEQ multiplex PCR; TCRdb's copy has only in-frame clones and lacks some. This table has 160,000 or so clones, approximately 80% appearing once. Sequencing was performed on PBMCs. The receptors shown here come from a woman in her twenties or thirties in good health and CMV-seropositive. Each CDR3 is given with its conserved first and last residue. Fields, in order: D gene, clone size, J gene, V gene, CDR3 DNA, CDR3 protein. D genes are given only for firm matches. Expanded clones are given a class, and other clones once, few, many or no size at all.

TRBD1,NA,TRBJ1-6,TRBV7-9,TGTGCCAGCAGCTCCGACAGGGTTTGGGGTAATTCACCCCTCCACTTT,CASSSDRVWGNSPLHF
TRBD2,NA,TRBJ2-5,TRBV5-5,TGTGCCAGCATCAACCTTAGCGGGGGAGGAGAGACCCAGTACTTC,CASINLSGGGETQYF
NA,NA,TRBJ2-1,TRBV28,TGTGCCAGCAGTCAATGGACCGGGGGGCTGGGCAATGAGCAGTTCTTC,CASSQWTGGLGNEQFF
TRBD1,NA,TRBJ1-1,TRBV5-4,TGTGCCAGCAGCTCGGGACAGGGGAACACTGAAGCTTTCTTT,CASSSGQGNTEAFF
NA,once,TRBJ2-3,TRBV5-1,TGCGCCAGCAGCTTGGGGCAGGGCTGGTCAGATACGCAGTATTTT,CASSLGQGWSDTQYF
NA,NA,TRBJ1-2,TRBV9,TGTGCCAGCAGCGTAGATGATTCCTCCCGGGGCTACACCTTC,CASSVDDSSRGYTF
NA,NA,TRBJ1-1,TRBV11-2,TGTGCCAGCAGCTTAGATTCGGGGGGGACTGAAGCTTTCTTT,CASSLDSGGTEAFF
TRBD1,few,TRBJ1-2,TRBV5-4,TGTGCCAGCAGCTTGCTTTCCGGCAGGGGGCGCAAGGACTATGGCTACACCTTC,CASSLLSGRGRKDYGYTF
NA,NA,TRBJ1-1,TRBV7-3,TGTGCCAGCAGCTCCCGGGGGGACACTGAAGCTTTCTTT,CASSSRGDTEAFF
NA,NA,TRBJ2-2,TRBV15,TGTGCCACCAGCAGAGATCGGGGGGCACACACCGGGGAGCTGTTTTTT,CATSRDRGAHTGELFF
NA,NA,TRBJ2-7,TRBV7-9,TGTGCCAGCAGCACCCGATACAGCTCCTACGAGCAGTACTTC,CASSTRYSSYEQYF
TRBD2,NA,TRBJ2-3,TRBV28,TGTGCCAGCAGTGACCCCGAGCGGGGGGGGGATACGCAGTATTTT,CASSDPERGGDTQYF
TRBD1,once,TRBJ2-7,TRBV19,TGTGCCAGTAGTTGGGGACAGGGGACATACGAGCAGTACTTC,CASSWGQGTYEQYF
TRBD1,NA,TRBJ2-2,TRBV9,TGTGCCAGCAGCAGACAGGGGACCGGGGAGCTGTTTTTT,CASSRQGTGELFF
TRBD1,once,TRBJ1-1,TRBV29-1,TGCAGCGCCGACAGGGGAGATCACACTGAAGCTTTCTTT,CSADRGDHTEAFF
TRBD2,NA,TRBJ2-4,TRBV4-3,TGCGCCAGCAGCCAAGGTAGACCAGCGGGGGCTGAAAACATTCAGTACTTC,CASSQGRPAGAENIQYF
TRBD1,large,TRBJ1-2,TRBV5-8,TGTGCCAGCAGCTTGGCCTGGTATAGGGGACAGTACTATGGCTACACCTTC,CASSLAWYRGQYYGYTF
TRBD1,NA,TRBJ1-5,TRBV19,TGTGCCAGTAGTACGGACAGGGGGCGACCAAATCAGCCCCAGCATTTT,CASSTDRGRPNQPQHF
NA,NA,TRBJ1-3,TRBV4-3,TGCGCCAGCAGCCAAGATCCCCAGGGCTACTCTGGAAACACCATATATTTT,CASSQDPQGYSGNTIYF
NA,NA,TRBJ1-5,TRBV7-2,TGTGCCAGCAGCTTAAATCCGGGGAGCAATCAGCCCCAGCATTTT,CASSLNPGSNQPQHF
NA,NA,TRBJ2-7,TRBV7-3,TGTGCCAGCAGCCCGGGGTTCTTGGAGGAGCAGTACTTC,CASSPGFLEEQYF
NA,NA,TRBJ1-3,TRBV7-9,TGTGCCAGCGCGGTCGCCTCTGGAAACACCATATATTTT,CASAVASGNTIYF
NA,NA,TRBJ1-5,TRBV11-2,TGTGCCAGCAGCCCTGGCAGGTTTGATCAGCCCCAGCATTTT,CASSPGRFDQPQHF
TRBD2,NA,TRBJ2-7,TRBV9,TGTGCCAGCAGCGTAGCCGGACTAGCGGGGCAGCGCGAGCAGTACTTC,CASSVAGLAGQREQYF
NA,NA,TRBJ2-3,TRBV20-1,TGCAGTGCCAAGACAGCAGATACGCAGTATTTT,CSAKTADTQYF
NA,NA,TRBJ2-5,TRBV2,TGTGCCAGTCAATGGCCTCAAGAGACCCAGTACTTC,CASQWPQETQYF
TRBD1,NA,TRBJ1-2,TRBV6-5,TGTGCCAGCAGTCACTCCCCCGGGACAGGGGATGGCTACACCTTC,CASSHSPGTGDGYTF
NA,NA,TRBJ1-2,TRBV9,TGTGCCAGCAGCCCGTCCCCCTTGGCAAACGTCTATGGCTACACCTTC,CASSPSPLANVYGYTF
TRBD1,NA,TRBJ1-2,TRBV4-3,TGCGCCAGCAGCCAAGCGGACAGGAGGAGCCGTGGCTACACCTTC,CASSQADRRSRGYTF
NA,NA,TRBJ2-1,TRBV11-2,TGTGCCAGCAGCTTAAGACCCCAAACTTTTCGGAGGGCCAATGAGCAGTTCTTC,CASSLRPQTFRRANEQFF
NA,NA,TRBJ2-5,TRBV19,TGTGCCAGTAGTATGCGACGGGGGAGATTGGAGACCCAGTACTTC,CASSMRRGRLETQYF
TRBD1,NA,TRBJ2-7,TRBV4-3,TGCGCCAGCAGCCAAACGACAGGGGCCTACGAGCAGTACTTC,CASSQTTGAYEQYF
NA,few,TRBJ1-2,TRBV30,TGTGCCTGGAGTAGATCGACAGCTAACTATGGCTACACCTTC,CAWSRSTANYGYTF
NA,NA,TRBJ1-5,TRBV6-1,TGTGCCAGCAGTGAAACAGAACGGAGGGCCCAGCATTTT,CASSETERRAQHF
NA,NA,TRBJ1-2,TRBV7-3,TGTGCCAGCAGCCCCCAGGGGATGGGAGGCTACACCTTC,CASSPQGMGGYTF
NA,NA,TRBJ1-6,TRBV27,TGTGCCAGCCTTTCATTTCAGGGTAGTAATTCACCCCTCCACTTT,CASLSFQGSNSPLHF
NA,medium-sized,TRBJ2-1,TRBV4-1,TGCGCCAGCAGCCAAGCTAGCTCCTACAATGAGCAGTTCTTC,CASSQASSYNEQFF
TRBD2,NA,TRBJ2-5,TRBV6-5,TGTGCCAGCAGGGGAGGGGAGACCCAGTACTTC,CASRGGETQYF
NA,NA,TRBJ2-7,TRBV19,TGTGCCAGTAGTATACAAGTAGAGGGGACACCCTACGAGCAGTACTTC,CASSIQVEGTPYEQYF
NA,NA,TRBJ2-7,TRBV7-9,TGTGCCAGCAGTCGAGCCAGTGGCGTTCGGGACGAGCAGTACTTC,CASSRASGVRDEQYF
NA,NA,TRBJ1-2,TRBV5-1,TGCGCCAGCAGCTCTTTTGACAGGAATCTTCATGGCTACACCTTC,CASSSFDRNLHGYTF
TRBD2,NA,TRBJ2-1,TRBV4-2,TGTGCCAGCAGCCAAGATAGTACTAGCGGCTCCTACAATGAGCAGTTCTTC,CASSQDSTSGSYNEQFF